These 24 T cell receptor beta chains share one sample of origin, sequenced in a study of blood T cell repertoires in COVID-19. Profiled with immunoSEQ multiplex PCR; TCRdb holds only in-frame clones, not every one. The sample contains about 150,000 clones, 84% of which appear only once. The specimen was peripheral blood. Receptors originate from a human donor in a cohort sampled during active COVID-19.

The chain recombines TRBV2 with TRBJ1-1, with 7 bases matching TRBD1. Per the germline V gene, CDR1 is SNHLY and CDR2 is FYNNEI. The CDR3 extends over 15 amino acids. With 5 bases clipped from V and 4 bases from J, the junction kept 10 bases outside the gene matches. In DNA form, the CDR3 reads TGTGCCAGCAGTCGGGACGAGGGGGCAGGCACTGAAGCTTTCTTT. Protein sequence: CASSRDEGAGTEAFF.

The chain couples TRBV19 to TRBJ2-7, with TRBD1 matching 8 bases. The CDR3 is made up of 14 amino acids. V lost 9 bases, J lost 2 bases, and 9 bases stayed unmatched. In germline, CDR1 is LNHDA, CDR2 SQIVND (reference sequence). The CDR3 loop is CASRQDRETYEQYF. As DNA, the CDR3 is TGTGCCAGCCGCCAGGACAGGGAAACCTACGAGCAGTACTTC.

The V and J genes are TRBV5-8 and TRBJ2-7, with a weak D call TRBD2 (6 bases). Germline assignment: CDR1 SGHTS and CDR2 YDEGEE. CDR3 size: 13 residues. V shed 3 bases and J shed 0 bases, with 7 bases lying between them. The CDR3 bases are TGTGCCAGCAGCTGGCGGGGCTCCTACGAGCAGTACTTC. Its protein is CASSWRGSYEQYF.

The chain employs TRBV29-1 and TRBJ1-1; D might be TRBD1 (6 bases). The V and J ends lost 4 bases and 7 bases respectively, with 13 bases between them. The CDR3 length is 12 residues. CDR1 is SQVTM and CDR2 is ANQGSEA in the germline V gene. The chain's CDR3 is CSVARGAGEAFF. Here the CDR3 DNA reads TGCAGCGTTGCTCGGGGGGCAGGTGAAGCTTTCTTT.

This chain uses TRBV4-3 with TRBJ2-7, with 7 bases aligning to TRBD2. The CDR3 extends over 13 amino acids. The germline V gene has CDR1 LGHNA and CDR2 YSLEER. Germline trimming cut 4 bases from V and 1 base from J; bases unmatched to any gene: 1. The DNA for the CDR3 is TGCGCCAGCAGCCTGCGGGAGTCCTACGAGCAGTACTTC. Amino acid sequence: CASSLRESYEQYF.

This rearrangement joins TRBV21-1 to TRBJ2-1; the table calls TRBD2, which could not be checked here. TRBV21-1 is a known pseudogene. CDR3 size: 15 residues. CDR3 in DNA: TGTGCCAGCAGCCCCCCCGCGCGGGAGAACAATGAGCAGTTCTTC. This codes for CASSPPARENNEQFF.

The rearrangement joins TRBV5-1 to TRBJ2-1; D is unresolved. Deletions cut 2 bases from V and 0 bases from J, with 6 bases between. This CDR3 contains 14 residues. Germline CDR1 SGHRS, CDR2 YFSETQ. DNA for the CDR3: TGCGCCAGCAGCTTTCACAGCTCCTACAATGAGCAGTTCTTC. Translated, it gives CASSFHSSYNEQFF.

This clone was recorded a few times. The chain's CDR3 is CASSSGSLGGTEAFF. The CDR3 nucleotides are TGTGCCAGCAGCAGCGGGAGCCTTGGGGGCACTGAAGCTTTCTTT. The V call is TRBV5-6, the J call TRBJ1-1; possible D gene TRBD1, 5 bases. Germline V gives CDR1 SGHDT, CDR2 YYEEEE. This CDR3 region has 15 residues. V was cut by 4 bases and J by 4 bases, with 17 bases left in between.

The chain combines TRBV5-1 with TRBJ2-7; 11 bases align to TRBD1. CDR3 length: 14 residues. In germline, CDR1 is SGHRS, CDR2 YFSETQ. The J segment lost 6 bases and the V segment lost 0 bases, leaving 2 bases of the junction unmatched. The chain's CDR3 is CASSLEGQGGEQYF. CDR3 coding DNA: TGCGCCAGCAGCTTGGAGGGACAGGGGGGCGAGCAGTACTTC. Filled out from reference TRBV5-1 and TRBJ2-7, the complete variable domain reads KAGVTQTPRYLIKTRGQQVTLSCSPISGHRSVSWYQQTPGQGLQFLFEYFSETQRNKGNFPGRFSGRQFSNSRSEMNVSTLELGDSALYLCASSLEGQGGEQYFGPGTRLTVT.

CDR3 loop: CASSVQGERDNEQFF. The CDR3 DNA is TGTGCCAGCAGCGTCCAAGGGGAACGCGACAATGAGCAGTTCTTC. V gene TRBV7-6 combines with J gene TRBJ2-1, with D perhaps TRBD1 (5 bases). Trimming removed 5 bases at V and 5 bases at J, with 16 bases between. Germline V lookup: CDR1 SGHVS, CDR2 FNYEAQ. This CDR3 comprises 15 residues.

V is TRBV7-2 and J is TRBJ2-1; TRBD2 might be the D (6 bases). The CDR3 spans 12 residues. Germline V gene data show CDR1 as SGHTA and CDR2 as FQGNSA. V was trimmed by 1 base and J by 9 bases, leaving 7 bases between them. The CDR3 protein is CASSLGGGEQFF. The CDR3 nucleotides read TGTGCCAGCAGCTTAGGGGGAGGTGAGCAGTTCTTC.

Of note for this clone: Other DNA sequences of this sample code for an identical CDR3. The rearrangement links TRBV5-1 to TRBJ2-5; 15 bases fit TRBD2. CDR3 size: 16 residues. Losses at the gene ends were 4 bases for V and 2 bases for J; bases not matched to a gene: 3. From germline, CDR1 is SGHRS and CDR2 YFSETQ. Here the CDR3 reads CASSLGLAGGQETQYF. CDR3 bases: TGCGCCAGCAGCCTAGGACTAGCGGGGGGGCAAGAGACCCAGTACTTC.

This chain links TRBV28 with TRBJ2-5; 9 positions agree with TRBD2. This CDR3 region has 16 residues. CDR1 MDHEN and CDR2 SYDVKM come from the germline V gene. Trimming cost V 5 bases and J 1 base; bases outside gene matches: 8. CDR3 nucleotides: TGTGCCAGCAGTACTGTAGCGGGGGCTATCCAAGAGACCCAGTACTTC. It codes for CASSTVAGAIQETQYF.

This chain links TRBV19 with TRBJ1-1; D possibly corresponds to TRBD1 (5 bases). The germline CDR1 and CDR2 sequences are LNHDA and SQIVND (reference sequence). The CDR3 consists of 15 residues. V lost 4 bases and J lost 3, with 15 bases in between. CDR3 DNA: TGTGCCAGTAGTACGGGGGAGGGAGGGTACACTGAAGCTTTCTTT. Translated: CASSTGEGGYTEAFF.

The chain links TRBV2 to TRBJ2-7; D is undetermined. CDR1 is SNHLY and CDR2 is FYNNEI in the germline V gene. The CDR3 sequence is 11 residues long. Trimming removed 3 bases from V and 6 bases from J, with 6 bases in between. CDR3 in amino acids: CASSDRLEQYF. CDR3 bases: TGTGCCAGCAGTGACAGACTCGAGCAGTACTTC.

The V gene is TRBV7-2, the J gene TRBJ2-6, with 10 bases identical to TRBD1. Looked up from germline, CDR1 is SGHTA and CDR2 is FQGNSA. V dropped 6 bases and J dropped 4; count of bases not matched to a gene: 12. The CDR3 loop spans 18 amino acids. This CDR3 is CASSSPGQGTAGANVLTF. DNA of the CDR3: TGTGCCAGCAGTAGTCCGGGACAGGGGACAGCGGGGGCCAACGTCCTGACTTTC. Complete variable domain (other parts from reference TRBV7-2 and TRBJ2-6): GAGVSQSPSNKVTEKGKDVELRCDPISGHTALYWYRQSLGQGLEFLIYFQGNSAPDKSGLPSDRFSAERTGGSVSTLTIQRTQQEDSAVYLCASSSPGQGTAGANVLTFGAGSRLTVL.

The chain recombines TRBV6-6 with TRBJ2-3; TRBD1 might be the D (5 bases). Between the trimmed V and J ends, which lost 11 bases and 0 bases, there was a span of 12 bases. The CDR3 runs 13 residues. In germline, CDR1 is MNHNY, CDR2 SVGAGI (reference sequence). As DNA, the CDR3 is TGTGCCGGACAAAAAACTAGCACAGATACGCAGTATTTT. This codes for CAGQKTSTDTQYF.

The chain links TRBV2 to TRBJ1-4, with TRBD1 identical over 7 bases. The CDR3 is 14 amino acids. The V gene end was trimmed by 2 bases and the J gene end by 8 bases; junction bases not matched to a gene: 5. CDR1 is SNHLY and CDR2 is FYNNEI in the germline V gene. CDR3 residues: CASSETGAREKLFF. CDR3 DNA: TGTGCCAGCAGTGAAACAGGGGCGAGGGAAAAACTGTTTTTT.

The CDR3 bases are TGTGCTAGTGTCATATCTGGAGGGACAGGGGAGGGCGAGCAGTACTTC. Its protein product is CASVISGGTGEGEQYF. The rearrangement joins TRBV12-5 to TRBJ2-7; 10 bases are a match to TRBD1. The CDR3 is 16 residues long. Germline-derived CDR1 and CDR2 are LGHNT and FRNRAP. V was clipped by 7 bases and J by 6 bases; unmatched bases: 15.

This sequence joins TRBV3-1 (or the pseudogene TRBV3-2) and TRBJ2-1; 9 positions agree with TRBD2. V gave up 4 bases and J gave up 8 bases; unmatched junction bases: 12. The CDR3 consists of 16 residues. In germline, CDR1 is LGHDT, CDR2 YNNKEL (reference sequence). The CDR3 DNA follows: TGTGCCAGCAGCCCACGAGCGGCGGGAGGGCTCGATGAGCAGTTCTTC. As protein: CASSPRAAGGLDEQFF.

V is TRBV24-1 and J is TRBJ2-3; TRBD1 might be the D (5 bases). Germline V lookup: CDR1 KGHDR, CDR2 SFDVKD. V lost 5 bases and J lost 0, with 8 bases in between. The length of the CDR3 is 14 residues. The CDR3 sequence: CATSATASTDTQYF. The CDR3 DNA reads TGTGCCACCAGTGCGACAGCTAGCACAGATACGCAGTATTTT.

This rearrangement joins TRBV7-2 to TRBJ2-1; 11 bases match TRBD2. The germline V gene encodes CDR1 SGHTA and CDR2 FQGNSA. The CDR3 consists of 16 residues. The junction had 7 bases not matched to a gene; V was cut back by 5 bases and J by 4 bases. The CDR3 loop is CASSLRLAGRYNEQFF. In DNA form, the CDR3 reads TGTGCCAGCAGCCTGCGACTAGCGGGGCGTTACAATGAGCAGTTCTTC.

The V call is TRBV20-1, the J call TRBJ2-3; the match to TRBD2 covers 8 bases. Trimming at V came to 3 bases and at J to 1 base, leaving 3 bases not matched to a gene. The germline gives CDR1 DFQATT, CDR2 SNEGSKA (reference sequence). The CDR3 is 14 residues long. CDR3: CSASSSGRTDTQYF. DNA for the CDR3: TGCAGTGCTAGTTCTAGCGGGCGCACAGATACGCAGTATTTT.

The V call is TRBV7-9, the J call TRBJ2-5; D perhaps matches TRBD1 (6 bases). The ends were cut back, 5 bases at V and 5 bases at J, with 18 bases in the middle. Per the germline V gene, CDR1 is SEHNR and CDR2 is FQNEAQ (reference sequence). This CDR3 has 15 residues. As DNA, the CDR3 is TGTGCCAGCAGCCCAACAGGGTTAAACTCGGAGACCCAGTACTTC. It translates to CASSPTGLNSETQYF.